What follows are 27 T cell receptor beta chains derived from one specimen sequenced in a study of blood T cell repertoires in COVID-19. This table comes from immunoSEQ multiplex PCR, and its TCRdb copy is limited to in-frame clones, with some not included. The sample comprises approximately 85,000 clones, about nine tenths of which are singletons, and around 0.98% rests with the top ten. Sequencing was carried out using peripheral blood. The source is a woman in her forties or fifties in a cohort sampled during active COVID-19.

CDR3: CASSMTGLAGGNEQFF. The CDR3 DNA follows: TGTGCCAGTAGTATGACGGGACTAGCGGGAGGCAATGAGCAGTTCTTC. This rearrangement joins TRBV19 to TRBJ2-1, with 15 bases that match TRBD2. V gave up 3 bases and J gave up 6 bases; unmatched junction bases: 3. The CDR3 has 16 residues. Germline CDR1 LNHDA, CDR2 SQIVND (reference sequence).

The chain is built from TRBV24-1 and TRBJ2-1, with TRBD1 matching 7 bases. The CDR3 is 15 amino acids. Germline V CDR1 and CDR2: KGHDR, SFDVKD. V was clipped by 6 bases and J by 0 bases; unmatched bases: 4. In DNA, the CDR3 is TGTGCCACCAGTCGCCGGGACAGCTCCTACAATGAGCAGTTCTTC. Translated: CATSRRDSSYNEQFF.

The rearrangement uses TRBV4-2 and TRBJ1-2, with 11 bases lining up with TRBD1. Germline V gene sequence: CDR1 LGHNA, CDR2 YNFKEQ. Trimming took 1 base from V and 6 from J; bases not matched to a gene: 7. This CDR3 is built from 16 residues. The CDR3 nucleotides are TGTGCCAGCAGCCAAGGGACAGGGGGCGAAGAGGATGGCTACACCTTC. This encodes CASSQGTGGEEDGYTF.

The rearrangement links TRBV9 to TRBJ2-3, with 10 bases fitting TRBD2. The length of the CDR3 is 15 residues. The V segment lost 5 bases and the J segment 5 bases; nucleotides outside the gene matches: 8. The germline V gene has CDR1 SGDLS and CDR2 YYNGEE. The CDR3 reads CASSQGAGGEDTQYF. Written as DNA, the CDR3 is TGTGCCAGCAGTCAAGGAGCGGGAGGGGAAGATACGCAGTATTTT.

In this sample, this clone turned up a few times. CDR3 region: CASSKDSRSGEQYF. The CDR3 bases are TGCGCCAGCAGCAAGGACTCAAGAAGCGGCGAGCAGTACTTC. The rearrangement joins TRBV5-1 to TRBJ2-7; weak D call: TRBD2 (5 bases). Germline CDR1 SGHRS, CDR2 YFSETQ. The CDR3 consists of 14 residues. V was clipped by 4 bases and J by 6 bases, with 17 bases between them.

The chain recombines TRBV28 with TRBJ2-2; tentatively, D is TRBD1 (6 bases). There are 15 residues in the CDR3. Germline V gives CDR1 MDHEN, CDR2 SYDVKM. Deletions cut 10 bases from V and 2 bases from J, with 17 bases between. CDR3 sequence: CATSQGQVNTGELFF. CDR3 in DNA: TGTGCCACCTCTCAGGGGCAAGTAAACACCGGGGAGCTGTTTTTT.

J is TRBJ2-2 and V is TRBV28; D is perhaps TRBD2 (5 bases). The CDR3 runs 14 residues. The V and J ends lost 3 bases and 6 bases respectively, with 11 bases between them. CDR1 is MDHEN, CDR2 SYDVKM, per germline. The CDR3 here is CASSLDSPAGELFF. The CDR3, as DNA: TGTGCCAGCAGTTTGGACTCCCCGGCCGGGGAGCTGTTTTTT.

The CDR3 loop reads CASSQGGPGGYTF. The CDR3 region has the DNA TGTGCCAGCAGCCAAGGGGGCCCGGGCGGCTACACCTTC. J is TRBJ1-2 and V is TRBV3-1 (or the pseudogene TRBV3-2); D is possibly TRBD1 (5 bases). CDR3 size: 13 residues. The V gene's germline CDR1 is LGHDT and CDR2 YNNKEL (reference sequence). Between the trimmed V and J ends, which lost 1 base and 8 bases, there was a span of 11 bases.

The chain employs TRBV27 and TRBJ2-3, with D possibly being TRBD1 (5 bases). The germline V and J ends were trimmed by 6 bases and 5 bases, with 15 bases remaining between them. Germline values: CDR1 MNHEY, CDR2 SMNVEV (reference sequence). The CDR3 is made up of 14 amino acids. The CDR3, as DNA: TGTGCCAGCAGAATTCAGGGTTATGGAGATACGCAGTATTTT. Protein: CASRIQGYGDTQYF.

The gene calls are TRBV2 and TRBJ2-1; tentative D call: TRBD2 (5 bases). Germline CDR1 SNHLY, CDR2 FYNNEI. Trimming cost V 2 bases and J 6 bases, with 8 bases left between them. The CDR3 is made up of 13 amino acids. For the CDR3, the DNA is TGTGCCAGCAGTGAAACTAGTTCCAATGAGCAGTTCTTC. It encodes CASSETSSNEQFF.

V usage is TRBV7-9 and J usage is TRBJ2-3, with TRBD2 matching over 12 bases. CDR3 length equals 15 residues. From germline, CDR1 is SEHNR and CDR2 FQNEAQ (reference sequence). J lost 5 bases, V lost 3 bases, and 3 bases had no gene match. In DNA, the CDR3 is TGTGCCAGCAGCTTCCTAGCGGGAGGGATAGATACGCAGTATTTT. Encoded protein: CASSFLAGGIDTQYF.

V is TRBV28 and J is TRBJ2-7; 11 bases agree with TRBD2. With 7 bases clipped from V and 0 bases from J, the junction kept 14 bases outside the gene matches. The CDR3 covers 18 residues. Germline assignment: CDR1 MDHEN and CDR2 SYDVKM. DNA of the CDR3: TGTGCCAGCACCCCTAGCGGGAGGAAAAACCTCCTCTCCTACGAGCAGTACTTC. Amino acid sequence: CASTPSGRKNLLSYEQYF.

This chain joins TRBV30 and TRBJ1-5, with a weak D call TRBD1 (5 bases). Looked up from germline, CDR1 is GTSNPN and CDR2 is SVGIG (reference sequence). This CDR3 is built from 15 residues. V was trimmed by 4 bases and J by 0 bases, leaving 13 bases between them. The CDR3 DNA reads TGTGCCTGGACCCCAGGAGGGGCTAGCAATCAGCCCCAGCATTTT. It codes for CAWTPGGASNQPQHF.

The DNA of the CDR3 is TGCGCCAGCAGTCCGGACAGGGTTGGGTCACCCCTCCACTTT. Translation gives CASSPDRVGSPLHF. The chain is built from TRBV10-1 and TRBJ1-6; 8 nucleotides align to TRBD1. V was clipped by 5 bases and J by 10 bases; unmatched bases: 7. This CDR3 is 14 amino acids long. Germline V gives CDR1 WNHNN, CDR2 SYGVQD (reference sequence).

The chain uses TRBV27 and TRBJ1-1; D is perhaps TRBD1 (5 bases). The germline V and J ends were trimmed by 5 bases and 1 base, with 11 bases remaining between them. CDR1 and CDR2 (germline): MNHEY, SMNVEV (reference sequence). The CDR3 consists of 14 residues. The CDR3, as DNA: TGTGCCAGCAGTGCCGCAGGGCCGAACACTGAAGCTTTCTTT. This sequence encodes CASSAAGPNTEAFF.

This clone occurred a few times. CDR3 sequence reads: CASSFNNRGMTYEQYF. Written as DNA, the CDR3 is TGTGCCAGCAGCTTTAACAACAGGGGGATGACCTACGAGCAGTACTTC. The chain has TRBV7-9 and TRBJ2-7; TRBD1 matches at 8 bases. V shed 3 bases and J 2 bases; nucleotides not matched to a gene: 9. Looked up from germline, CDR1 is SEHNR and CDR2 is FQNEAQ (reference sequence). The CDR3 spans 16 residues. The full variable domain, with the rest looked up from reference TRBV7-9 and TRBJ2-7, is DTGVSQNPRHKITKRGQNVTFRCDPISEHNRLYWYRQTLGQGPEFLTYFQNEAQLEKSRLLSDRFSAERPKGSFSTLEIQRTEQGDSAMYLCASSFNNRGMTYEQYFGPGTRLTVT.

The chain joins TRBV5-4 to TRBJ2-2; D gene ambiguous. The CDR3 is 15 amino acids. Trimming took off 6 bases at V and 2 bases at J, with 14 bases between the two ends. CDR1 SGHNT and CDR2 YYREEE come from the germline V gene (reference sequence). The CDR3, as DNA: TGTGCCAGCAAAAGAGACTCCGGAAACACCGGGGAGCTGTTTTTT. It codes for CASKRDSGNTGELFF.

This clone was seen once. The chain carries TRBV30 and TRBJ2-5, with no clear D. Trimming stripped 0 bases from V and 5 bases from J, with 4 bases between. The CDR3 covers 11 residues. Germline V gene lookup returns CDR1 GTSNPN and CDR2 SVGIG (reference sequence). The CDR3 DNA is TGTGCCTGGAGTGTATCGGAGACCCAGTACTTC. Protein: CAWSVSETQYF.

The chain has TRBV27 and TRBJ2-7; TRBD2 matches at 10 bases. The junction had 19 bases not matched to a gene; V was cut back by 7 bases and J by 4 bases. The CDR3 has 18 residues. Germline lookup yields CDR1 MNHEY and CDR2 SMNVEV (reference sequence). The CDR3 DNA reads as TGTGCCAGCACTATTCCGGGACACGGGACTAGCGTAGGGTACGAGCAGTACTTC. Protein product: CASTIPGHGTSVGYEQYF.

The chain recombines TRBV2 with TRBJ2-1; tentative D call: TRBD1 (6 bases). Germline-derived CDR1 and CDR2 are SNHLY and FYNNEI. With 7 bases removed from V and 2 bases from J, the gap between germline ends came to 15 bases. This CDR3 has 15 residues. CDR3 region: CASTVQGSAYNEQFF. CDR3 nucleotides: TGTGCCAGCACTGTCCAGGGGTCGGCCTACAATGAGCAGTTCTTC.

The rearrangement joins TRBV29-1 to TRBJ2-3; D is ambiguous. The germline V gene has CDR1 SQVTM and CDR2 ANQGSEA. Trimming took off 2 bases at V and 5 bases at J, with 11 bases between the two ends. The CDR3 has 13 residues. CDR3 DNA sequence: TGCAGCGTTGAAATAAGTAACGGAGATACGCAGTATTTT. Translated: CSVEISNGDTQYF.

The genes are TRBV5-1 and TRBJ2-3; D gene unclear. Trimming took 0 bases from V and 2 from J, leaving 4 bases between them. The CDR3 is 13 amino acids. Germline CDR1 is SGHRS and CDR2 is YFSETQ. The CDR3 sequence: CASSLAITDTQYF. CDR3 coding DNA: TGCGCCAGCAGCTTGGCTATCACAGATACGCAGTATTTT.

The gene calls are TRBV27 and TRBJ2-7, with TRBD2 as a possible D gene (6 bases). V shed 10 bases and J shed 3 bases, with 13 bases lying between them. The germline V gene has CDR1 MNHEY and CDR2 SMNVEV (reference sequence). This CDR3 spans 12 amino acids. The CDR3 nucleotides read TGTGCCACCCGCGGGACTTACTACGAGCAGTACTTC. Amino acids: CATRGTYYEQYF.

J is TRBJ2-7 and V is TRBV15; a weak D match, TRBD1 (6 bases). The CDR3 is 13 residues long. Germline V CDR1 and CDR2: LNHNV, YYDKDF (reference sequence). The V end was cut by 5 bases, the J end by 5 bases, with 13 bases between. Here the CDR3 DNA reads TGTGCCACCAGCCCAGGGACATTTGACGAGCAGTACTTC. Encoded protein: CATSPGTFDEQYF.

The chain uses TRBV29-1 and TRBJ2-1; 9 bases agree with TRBD2. CDR3 length equals 17 residues. The germline V gene has CDR1 SQVTM and CDR2 ANQGSEA. V was pared by 3 bases and J by 6 bases, with 15 bases of the junction left unmatched. CDR3 DNA: TGCAGCGTTGATGGGGGGTCTAGCGGGATCCAAGGCAATGAGCAGTTCTTC. Its protein is CSVDGGSSGIQGNEQFF.

CDR3 DNA sequence: TGCGCCAGCAGCTCCAGGGAGGGCACAGATACGCAGTATTTT. It translates to CASSSREGTDTQYF. The rearrangement uses TRBV5-1 and TRBJ2-3, with D perhaps matching TRBD2 (6 bases). The V end lost 3 bases, the J end lost 1 base, and 9 bases lay between the germline ends. The CDR3 totals 14 residues. The germline CDR1 and CDR2 sequences are SGHRS and YFSETQ. Based on the CDR3 plus reference TRBV5-1 and TRBJ2-3, the full variable domain is KAGVTQTPRYLIKTRGQQVTLSCSPISGHRSVSWYQQTPGQGLQFLFEYFSETQRNKGNFPGRFSGRQFSNSRSEMNVSTLELGDSALYLCASSSREGTDTQYFGPGTRLTVL.

Only a few counts were recorded for this clone. V is TRBV27 and J is TRBJ1-1, with no clear D. CDR1 is MNHEY, CDR2 SMNVEV, per germline (reference sequence). There are 13 residues in the CDR3. The germline V and J ends were trimmed by 3 bases and 1 base, with 6 bases remaining between them. The CDR3 nucleotides read TGTGCCAGCAGTTTTGAGGCGAACACTGAAGCTTTCTTT. This translates into CASSFEANTEAFF.